This T cell receptor (beta chain) derives from a study of CD8 T cells in ankylosing spondylitis (dated by TCRdb to the late 2010s). As for the study more broadly: T cell receptor beta repertoires were profiled in healthy donors and ankylosing spondylitis patients so that disease-linked TCR variants could be found. The whole study cohort included 85 to 120 healthy donors and about two dozen ankylosing spondylitis patients. Peripheral blood samples were taken, and synovial fluid was additionally collected from ankylosing spondylitis patients. Study-level results and caveats: A TCR beta motif made up of several highly homologous amino acid variants appeared to be characteristic of blood from ankylosing spondylitis patients. The disease-linked clones were reported as significantly enriched in matched synovial fluid samples from ankylosing spondylitis patients. The disease-linked clones had a CD8+ phenotype and were found at relatively low frequencies in peripheral blood. Some TCR beta motif variants had previously been reported in synovial fluid and blood of reactive arthritis patients, which suggested common disease-initiation mechanisms.

Sequencing relied on an Illumina HiSeq 2500. Quantitative 5'-RACE with molecular barcodes was the method used to prepare the TCR beta libraries. The authors' pipeline ran thus. To identify disease-linked TCR variants, a new computational method was used, one built on a probabilistic model of VDJ rearrangement. The public reads were reprocessed in TCRdb via fastp at Q25 and MiXCR, keeping in-frame beta chains. Every distinct CDR3 protein forms one entry, paired with its most common genes and DNA. The authors' filters were not applied to this entry. The sample yields 30,000 to 45,000 distinct CDR3 sequences; 4.5% to 6% were counted once. The ten largest clones represent approximately 12% of the sample. This clonotype was picked up many times. It lacks a known antigen. The input lacks base qualities; no much larger clone sits a single base away. This clonotype was sampled from a male donor with ankylosing spondylitis or in good health (not recorded which). Sequencing was done on a sample of blood, either unsorted or a sorted T cell fraction (not recorded which).

The bases are TGCGCCAGCAGCTTAGACCTCCTCCCCTACGAGCAGTACTTC. This yields the protein CASSLDLLPYEQYF. The sequence links TRBV5-1 to TRBJ2-7; no D segment can be confidently identified. The junction shows trimming of 2 bases on V and 2 bases on J, plus 11 bases between the germline ends. The germline V gene specifies SGHRS as CDR1 and YFSETQ as CDR2. From cysteine to phenylalanine, the CDR3 is 14 amino acids long. Of the read, only the CDR3 DNA is kept; its 42 bases are in frame from base 1.